This TCR beta chain comes out of a study of blood T cell repertoires in COVID-19. Study as a whole: Donors in the United States, Italy and Spain gave samples during acute or convalescent COVID-19.

Germline lookup yields CDR1 WSHSY and CDR2 SAAADI. V lost 3 bases and J 7 bases, leaving 19 bases between the germline ends. The CDR3 sequence is 16 residues long. Per the authors' pipeline: How many nucleated cells were present was estimated from reference gene primer amplification. This table comes from immunoSEQ multiplex PCR, and its TCRdb copy is limited to in-frame clones, with some not included. That table furnishes V, J and clone size, whereas the DNA furnished D and trimming. The sample yields about 200,000 clones, approximately 79% seen once. Sequencing was carried out using PBMCs or T cells enriched from blood (not recorded which). This sequence joins TRBV10-2 and TRBJ2-4; D perhaps matches TRBD2 (6 bases). This sequence originates from a woman in her sixties or seventies with acute COVID-19. The CDR3 reads CASSESQGLMWNIQYF. As DNA, the CDR3 is TGCGCCAGCAGTGAATCCCAGGGACTGATGTGGAACATTCAGTACTTC.